This TCR beta chain was observed in a study of blood T cell repertoires in COVID-19. At the level of the study: Researchers got acute and convalescent COVID-19 samples from the United States, Italy and Spain. Sources were T cells, B-cell-depleted T cells, or PBMCs; the material itself was cDNA or gDNA.

Trimming stripped 8 bases from V and 2 bases from J, with 22 bases between. CDR1 and CDR2 from the germline V gene are SGHTA and FQGTGA. The CDR3 spans 18 residues. As originally analysed: Cell counts per sample came from amplifying reference gene primers. Here immunoSEQ multiplex PCR was the method, and the copy in TCRdb shows in-frame clones only, minus some. That table supplies the V and J calls and clone size; D and trimming were determined from the DNA. The table lists 35,000 to 40,000 clones, approximately 88% of them singletons, with approximately 7.3% in the top ten. The specimen sequenced was peripheral blood. J is TRBJ2-6 and V is TRBV7-3; maybe TRBD2 (5 bases). This clonotype originated in a human donor in a cohort sampled during active COVID-19. In nucleotides, the CDR3 is TGTGCCAGCTCACCCAGACCGGGATCGGGTGCTGGGGCCAACGTCCTGACTTTC. Protein sequence: CASSPRPGSGAGANVLTF.